This T cell receptor (beta chain) came from a study of T cell clonotyping in hematopoietic cell transplantation. The study, taken as a whole, reports: Pathologically expanded recipient clonotypes increased progressively from day 30 to day 180 as diversity fell. Cells were unsorted, so CD4 and CD8 contributions were not separated.

Germline lookup yields CDR1 LGHNA and CDR2 YNFKEQ. This CDR3 has 16 residues. The V gene end was trimmed by 0 bases and the J gene end by 4 bases; junction bases not matched to a gene: 6. The repertoire was sequenced with immunoSEQ multiplex PCR; TCRdb's copy has only in-frame clones and lacks some. This sample has about 69,000 clones, with about 93% found just once. On this clone itself: Its target is not known.

The TCR was taken from a man aged 45-65 years in good health. Some clones in this sample may be carry-over from other donors' samples. The J gene is TRBJ2-1, the V gene TRBV4-2; TRBD2 matches at 7 bases. The sequencing sample was made of peripheral blood mononuclear cells. For the CDR3, the DNA is TGTGCCAGCAGCCAAGATGGGGCGGGAGTGTACAATGAGCAGTTCTTC. Translation gives CASSQDGAGVYNEQFF.